The 27 T cell receptor beta chains presented below share a single source sample, sequenced in a study of beta chain features in type 1 diabetes. Of the isolated RNA, all was reverse transcribed, and so the sequenced material was expressed TCRB transcripts. The assay was immunoSEQ multiplex PCR, and TCRdb's table has in-frame clones only and misses some. This table holds fewer than 900,000 clones, roughly 16% found once. Sequences were obtained from naive CD4+ T cells from blood. Receptors were obtained from a woman between 18 and 29 years old in good health.

The V and J genes are TRBV5-4 and TRBJ2-2; 11 positions match TRBD1. V was pared by 4 bases and J by 6 bases, with 14 bases of the junction left unmatched. Germline assignment: CDR1 SGHNT and CDR2 YYREEE (reference sequence). This CDR3 region has 18 residues. Written as DNA, the CDR3 is TGTGCCAGCAGCAAGCGCCTAATACCGGGACAGGGGGCCGGGGAGCTGTTTTTT. It yields the protein CASSKRLIPGQGAGELFF.

For this clone: It may be a read error: a sequence one base away is much more abundant. This chain joins TRBV11-2 and TRBJ2-5; D remains ambiguous. Trimming took 5 bases from V and 5 from J, leaving 6 bases between them. This CDR3 has 11 residues. Germline values: CDR1 SGHAT, CDR2 FQNNGV. The chain's CDR3 is CASSARETQYF. The CDR3, as DNA: TGTGCCAGCAGCGCGAGGGAGACCCAGTACTTC.

The CDR3 region has the DNA TGCAGCGTTGTCTGGGGAGGGAATGAGCAGTTCTTC. As protein: CSVVWGGNEQFF. V usage is TRBV29-1 and J usage is TRBJ2-1, with TRBD2 matching over 7 bases. The V gene's germline CDR1 is SQVTM and CDR2 ANQGSEA. The junction had 4 bases not matched to a gene; V was cut back by 4 bases and J by 7 bases. The length of the CDR3 is 12 residues.

V and J are TRBV29-1 and TRBJ2-5; 7 positions agree with TRBD1. Germline lookup yields CDR1 SQVTM and CDR2 ANQGSEA. The CDR3 length is 13 residues. The trim removed 7 bases at V and 5 bases at J, leaving 10 bases unmatched. Here the CDR3 DNA reads TGCAGCGGGACGGTAGGGGGCGCGGAGACCCAGTACTTC. Amino acids: CSGTVGGAETQYF. The entire variable domain, with the rest obtained from reference TRBV29-1 and TRBJ2-5, is as follows: SAVISQKPSRDICQRGTSLTIQCQVDSQVTMMFWYRQQPGQSLTLIATANQGSEATYESGFVIDKFPISRPNLTFSTLTVSNMSPEDSSIYLCSGTVGGAETQYFGPGTRLLVL.

This clone was picked up a small number of times. The sample has other DNA sequences that encode this CDR3 too. V and J are TRBV7-3 and TRBJ2-2, with TRBD2 as a possible D gene (5 bases). This CDR3 contains 16 residues. Germline V lookup: CDR1 SGHTA, CDR2 FQGTGA. V was pared by 1 base and J by 0 bases, with 9 bases between. The CDR3 loop reads CASSLRGPTNTGELFF. CDR3 DNA sequence: TGTGCCAGCAGCTTAAGAGGGCCAACGAACACCGGGGAGCTGTTTTTT.

The V gene is TRBV6-6, the J gene TRBJ1-5; no firm D call. Germline V gene lookup returns CDR1 MNHNY and CDR2 SVGAGI (reference sequence). CDR3 size: 12 residues. Trimming left V 2 bases short and J 5 bases short, with 4 bases between. Here the CDR3 reads CASSYGDQPQHF. CDR3 DNA sequence: TGTGCCAGCAGTTACGGTGATCAGCCCCAGCATTTT.

This chain joins TRBV5-1 and TRBJ2-7, with 9 bases matching TRBD2. The trim removed 4 bases at V and 6 bases at J, leaving 8 bases unmatched. The CDR3 is 14 amino acids. CDR1 and CDR2 from the germline V gene are SGHRS and YFSETQ. The CDR3 loop is CASSTYSGSGEQYF. For the CDR3, the DNA is TGCGCCAGCAGCACCTATAGCGGGAGTGGCGAGCAGTACTTC.

The chain has TRBV12-5 and TRBJ2-3; the D is unclear. The CDR3 contains 13 residues. Looked up from germline, CDR1 is LGHNT and CDR2 is FRNRAP. Trimming removed 4 bases from V and 4 bases from J, with 9 bases in between. CDR3 sequence: CASGSPPPDTQYF. CDR3 nucleotide sequence: TGTGCTAGTGGTTCTCCCCCTCCAGATACGCAGTATTTT.

The V gene is TRBV27, the J gene TRBJ2-3, with D perhaps assigned TRBD1 or TRBD2 (5 bases each). Germline V gene sequence: CDR1 MNHEY, CDR2 SMNVEV (reference sequence). The CDR3 sequence is 14 residues long. The V end was cut by 8 bases, the J end by 0 bases, with 12 bases between. The CDR3 nucleotides read TGTGCCAGCCAACGGGGCCTAAGCACAGATACGCAGTATTTT. Translating it yields CASQRGLSTDTQYF.

A note on this clone: Other DNA sequences in the sample encode the same CDR3. V is TRBV5-1 and J is TRBJ2-7; unclear D gene. Germline CDR1 reads SGHRS; CDR2 reads YFSETQ. The V and J ends lost 0 bases and 3 bases respectively, with 4 bases between them. This CDR3 has 12 amino acids. CDR3 sequence: CASSLGDYEQYF. CDR3 bases: TGCGCCAGCAGCTTGGGCGACTACGAGCAGTACTTC.

The chain recombines TRBV4-1 with TRBJ2-1; 14 positions match TRBD2. This CDR3 contains 19 residues. Germline-derived CDR1 and CDR2 are MGHRA and YSYEKL. The V and J ends lost 2 bases and 0 bases, in that order; junction bases with no gene match: 6. The CDR3 DNA reads TGCGCCAGCAGCCAAAGACTAGCGGGAGGGCCGGGCTCCTACAATGAGCAGTTCTTC. Residues: CASSQRLAGGPGSYNEQFF.

The sample holds a few counts of this clone. At the DNA level, this CDR3 is encoded by other sequences in the same sample as well. DNA for the CDR3: TGTGCCAGCAGTCGGGCAGGCTCTTACAATGAGCAGTTCTTC. As protein: CASSRAGSYNEQFF. J is TRBJ2-1 and V is TRBV7-3; D call uncertain. The germline V gene encodes CDR1 SGHTA and CDR2 FQGTGA. The CDR3 runs to 14 residues. Trimming left V 6 bases short and J 4 bases short, with 13 bases between.

The rearrangement uses TRBV28 and TRBJ2-7; the D gene is possibly TRBD1 (6 bases). Trimming pared 3 bases from V and 4 bases from J, leaving 16 bases between. The CDR3 length is 15 residues. Per germline, CDR1 MDHEN and CDR2 SYDVKM. The chain's CDR3 is CASSLGGQSDYEQYF. The CDR3 nucleotides read TGTGCCAGCAGTTTGGGTGGACAGTCCGATTACGAGCAGTACTTC.

The gene calls are TRBV9 and TRBJ2-3, with D maybe TRBD2 (6 bases). Trimming cost V 6 bases and J 0 bases, with 11 bases left between them. Germline V lookup: CDR1 SGDLS, CDR2 YYNGEE. This CDR3 contains 14 residues. CDR3 coding DNA: TGTGCCAGCAACCTAGCGAGGAGCACAGATACGCAGTATTTT. This translates into CASNLARSTDTQYF.

This clone turned up a few times. The chain is built from TRBV2 and TRBJ1-1, with 8 bases aligning to TRBD1. The CDR3 runs to 13 residues. The germline gives CDR1 SNHLY, CDR2 FYNNEI. With V trimmed by 8 bases and J by 4 bases, 6 bases remained unmatched. The CDR3 DNA reads TGTGCCAGCCACCGACAGGGGTTCACTGAAGCTTTCTTT. It yields the protein CASHRQGFTEAFF.

V and J are TRBV5-1 and TRBJ2-1; 16 positions agree with TRBD2. The CDR3 covers 21 residues. Trimming at V came to 4 bases and at J to 1 base, leaving 14 bases not matched to a gene. The germline V gene encodes CDR1 SGHRS and CDR2 YFSETQ. CDR3 DNA: TGCGCCAGCAGCCCCCGCGGGACTAGCGGGAGGGTCCAGAAATCCTACAATGAGCAGTTCTTC. Its protein is CASSPRGTSGRVQKSYNEQFF. The complete variable domain, with remaining parts taken from reference TRBV5-1 and TRBJ2-1, reads KAGVTQTPRYLIKTRGQQVTLSCSPISGHRSVSWYQQTPGQGLQFLFEYFSETQRNKGNFPGRFSGRQFSNSRSEMNVSTLELGDSALYLCASSPRGTSGRVQKSYNEQFFGPGTRLTVL.

V usage is TRBV28 and J usage is TRBJ2-4; D might be TRBD2 (6 bases). The CDR3 is made up of 16 amino acids. From germline, CDR1 is MDHEN and CDR2 SYDVKM. Trimming took off 2 bases at V and 0 bases at J, with 11 bases between the two ends. The CDR3 sequence: CASSLTQGLAKNIQYF. The CDR3 nucleotides read TGTGCCAGCAGTTTAACCCAGGGACTAGCCAAAAACATTCAGTACTTC.

There are a few counts of this clone. The chain joins TRBV25-1 to TRBJ1-1; D ambiguous. The germline V gene has CDR1 MGHDK and CDR2 SYGVNS. V lost 1 base to trimming and J lost 2 bases, with 8 bases between them. This CDR3 spans 14 amino acids. The DNA for the CDR3 is TGTGCCAGCAGTGAATTGACCACAAACACTGAAGCTTTCTTT. It translates to CASSELTTNTEAFF.

CDR3 sequence reads: CSVARRGGDRNVLTF. DNA of the CDR3: TGCAGCGTTGCTAGAAGAGGGGGCGATAGGAACGTCCTGACTTTC. The chain is built from TRBV29-1 and TRBJ2-6; 7 positions agree with TRBD1. The CDR3 consists of 15 residues. The J segment lost 10 bases and the V segment lost 4 bases, leaving 13 bases of the junction unmatched. CDR1 SQVTM and CDR2 ANQGSEA come from the germline V gene.

As to this clone: The same CDR3 arises from other DNA sequences in this sample as well. The rearrangement uses TRBV7-2 and TRBJ2-7, with TRBD2 matching 9 bases. V dropped 3 bases and J dropped 4; count of bases not matched to a gene: 4. The CDR3 length is 14 residues. The germline CDR1 and CDR2 sequences are SGHTA and FQGNSA. In nucleotides, the CDR3 is TGTGCCAGCAGCTTCGGCGGGAGGGCGTACGAGCAGTACTTC. Its translation is CASSFGGRAYEQYF.

The gene calls are TRBV5-1 and TRBJ2-6; 7 bases are a match to TRBD1. CDR1 is SGHRS, CDR2 YFSETQ, per germline. The V and J ends lost 3 bases and 3 bases, in that order; junction bases with no gene match: 6. This CDR3 region has 16 residues. The CDR3 coding sequence is TGCGCCAGCAGCTCGGTGACAGGGAGTGGGGCCAACGTCCTGACTTTC. It encodes CASSSVTGSGANVLTF. Full variable domain (rest looked up from reference TRBV5-1 and TRBJ2-6): KAGVTQTPRYLIKTRGQQVTLSCSPISGHRSVSWYQQTPGQGLQFLFEYFSETQRNKGNFPGRFSGRQFSNSRSEMNVSTLELGDSALYLCASSSVTGSGANVLTFGAGSRLTVL.

This chain links TRBV7-9 with TRBJ2-7; 9 nucleotides match TRBD1. V lost 5 bases, J lost 6 bases, and 11 bases stayed unmatched. Per germline, CDR1 SEHNR and CDR2 FQNEAQ (reference sequence). The CDR3 runs 15 residues. CDR3 sequence reads: CASSATGTGFAEQYF. CDR3 DNA: TGTGCCAGCAGCGCCACCGGGACAGGGTTTGCCGAGCAGTACTTC.

The chain is built from TRBV6-1 and TRBJ1-1; D is ambiguous. This CDR3 has 13 residues. CDR1 and CDR2 from the germline V gene are MNHNS and SASEGT. V dropped 3 bases and J dropped 1 base, with 6 bases sitting between them. The CDR3 nucleotides read TGTGCCAGCAGTGACGGCCAGAACACTGAAGCTTTCTTT. Translating gives CASSDGQNTEAFF.

Only a few counts were recorded for this clone. CDR3 region: CASSEIGRGYFGYTF. DNA for the CDR3: TGTGCCAGCAGTGAAATCGGACGGGGGTATTTTGGCTACACCTTC. V gene TRBV2 combines with J gene TRBJ1-2; D might be TRBD1 (5 bases). The CDR3 length is 15 residues. Germline-derived CDR1 and CDR2 are SNHLY and FYNNEI. V lost 2 bases, J lost 7 bases, and 17 bases lay in between. The whole variable domain, remainder taken from reference TRBV2 and TRBJ1-2, is EPEVTQTPSHQVTQMGQEVILRCVPISNHLYFYWYRQILGQKVEFLVSFYNNEISEKSEIFDDQFSVERPDGSNFTLKIRSTKLEDSAMYFCASSEIGRGYFGYTFGSGTRLTVV.

This clone has more than one count but fewer than ten. The J gene is TRBJ1-1, the V gene TRBV2, with D maybe TRBD1 (5 bases). CDR1 is SNHLY and CDR2 is FYNNEI in the germline V gene. This CDR3 has 16 residues. V was clipped by 5 bases and J by 5 bases, with 21 bases between them. The DNA for the CDR3 is TGTGCCAGCAGTCTTAGACCGGGACGCCAGAGGACTGAAGCTTTCTTT. Residues: CASSLRPGRQRTEAFF.

The chain has TRBV28 and TRBJ2-1; TRBD2 aligns across 9 bases. The ends lost 6 bases at V and 5 bases at J; junction bases unmatched: 8. The germline CDR1 and CDR2 sequences are MDHEN and SYDVKM. The CDR3 loop spans 15 amino acids. The CDR3 protein is CASSDLGLANNEQFF. For the CDR3, the DNA is TGTGCCAGCAGCGATTTGGGACTAGCCAACAATGAGCAGTTCTTC.

A few counts support this clone. V is TRBV28 and J is TRBJ2-5; 9 positions match TRBD1. CDR1 is MDHEN and CDR2 is SYDVKM in the germline V gene. J was trimmed by 2 bases and V by 4 bases; bases with no gene match: 8. There are 16 residues in the CDR3. CDR3 DNA sequence: TGTGCCAGCAGTTCTCCCGGGACAGGGCTACAAGAGACCCAGTACTTC. It yields the protein CASSSPGTGLQETQYF.